This entry concerns a single T cell receptor beta chain. Its antigen is not yet known. No much larger clonotype is one base removed from it; base qualities were not supplied. The sample comes from a study of cytotoxic CD8 clonotypes in ibrutinib-treated CLL (dated by TCRdb to about 2021). Concerning the study at large: The cohort had some eleven relapsed/refractory and 15 treatment-naive patients; roughly 17 were IGHV unmutated. Every remission and progressive disease sample was obtained while ibrutinib was still being received by the patients. Cryopreserved peripheral blood mononuclear cells were collected before treatment, at response, and at either disease progression or sustained remission. Of the 80 to 95 participants in the trial, approximately 25 had longitudinal samples available. Partial responses were observed in around 25 patients and complete responses in 2; after a median follow-up of roughly 62 months, remission was maintained in 14 patients and progression was observed in some twelve. Response samples were taken after a median of roughly 12 months on treatment, ranging from about 6 to 40 months. Samples averaged approximately 260,000 productive templates and more than 85,000 productive rearrangements.

Interpreted using the paper, the time point label stands for: 12 months on ibrutinib. For TCR beta library preparation, around 1.9 micrograms of genomic DNA were extracted from the cryopreserved PBMCs. Longitudinal blood samples from CLL patients on ibrutinib monotherapy were analyzed using high-throughput TCR beta sequencing. The patients were enrolled in a single-center, open-label phase 2 trial of ibrutinib monotherapy. Points the paper makes about the study in general: Sampling times were not matched between patients in sustained remission and patients whose disease was progressing, and lymph node repertoires were not examined. At baseline, clonality was higher than in age-matched healthy donors and showed a strong correlation with circulating CD8+ T-cell counts. Public clonotypes were rare and either shrank or stayed stable during treatment, and the rise in clonality at ibrutinib response reflected expansion of private clonotypes. At ibrutinib response clonality went up, during sustained remission it held steady, and at progression it dropped back toward baseline.

Per the germline V gene, MDHEN is the CDR1 and SYDVKM is the CDR2. V and J lose 10 bases and 1 base, and a span of 12 bases separates them. Its CDR3 holds 13 amino acids, cysteine through phenylalanine. Here the CDR3 DNA is all that survives: 39 bases in frame from base 1. Each clonotype received, on average, around 10x coverage in deep resolution sequencing performed on a MiSeq, where the target depth lay between 1 in 1 million and 1 in 200,000 T cells. The immunoSEQ hsTCRB Kit was used to generate TCR beta libraries. Per the source publication's procedure: The data were analyzed with ImmunoSEQ Analyzer and ImmunoSEQ Data Assistant, and V, D and J gene assignments followed IMGT definitions. Clonality, which ranges from 0 to 1, was calculated as one minus the normalized Shannon entropy of productive rearrangement frequencies. Only overrepresented clonotypes making up at least 0.05% of each patient's repertoire were included in the public clonotype analysis. Repertoires from approximately 12 age-matched healthy donors in immuneACCESS were used as clonality controls. In its TCRdb copy, this immuneACCESS table keeps in-frame sequences only and misses some clones. Where compared with another copy, unresolved V genes explain less than half of these, and the others have no known cause. That table is the source of V, J and clone size, and D and trimming were worked out from the DNA. For this sample there are approximately 84,000 clones; roughly 83% appear just once. The ten largest clonotypes hold approximately 5.1% of the sample.

The input for sequencing was PBMCs, taken after 12 months of ibrutinib treatment. The rearrangement joined TRBV28 to TRBJ2-3, with the D segment identity uncertain. The TCR originated in a human donor with chronic lymphocytic leukemia. In nucleotide form, the sequence is TGTGCCAATGGGCGGCTCGGCACAGATACGCAGTATTTT. Its translation reads: CANGRLGTDTQYF.